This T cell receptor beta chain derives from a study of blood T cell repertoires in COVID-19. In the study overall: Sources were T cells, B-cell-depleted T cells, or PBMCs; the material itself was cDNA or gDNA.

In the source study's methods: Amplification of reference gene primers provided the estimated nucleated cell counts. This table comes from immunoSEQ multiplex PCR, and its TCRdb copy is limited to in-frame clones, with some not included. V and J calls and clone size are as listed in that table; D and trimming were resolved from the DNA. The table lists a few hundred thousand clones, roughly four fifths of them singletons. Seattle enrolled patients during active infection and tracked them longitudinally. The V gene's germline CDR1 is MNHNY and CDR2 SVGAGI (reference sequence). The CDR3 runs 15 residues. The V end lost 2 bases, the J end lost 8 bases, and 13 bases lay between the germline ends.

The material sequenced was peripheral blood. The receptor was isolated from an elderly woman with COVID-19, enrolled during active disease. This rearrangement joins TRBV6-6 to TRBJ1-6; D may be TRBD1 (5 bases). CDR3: CASSYEGQGDSPLHF. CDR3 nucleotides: TGTGCCAGCAGTTACGAAGGGCAGGGCGATTCACCCCTCCACTTT.